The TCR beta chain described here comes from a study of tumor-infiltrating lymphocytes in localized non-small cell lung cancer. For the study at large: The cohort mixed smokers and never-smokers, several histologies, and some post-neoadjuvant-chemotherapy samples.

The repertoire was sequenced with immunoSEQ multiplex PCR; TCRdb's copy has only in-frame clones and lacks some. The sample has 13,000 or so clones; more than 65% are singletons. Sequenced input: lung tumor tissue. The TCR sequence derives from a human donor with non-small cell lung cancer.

The CDR3 DNA is TGTGCCAGCAGCTATTACACAGGGGGCCGTGAGCAGTACTTC. This codes for CASSYYTGGREQYF. The chain combines TRBV28 with TRBJ2-7, with 9 bases matching TRBD1. V was pared by 6 bases and J by 7 bases, with 10 bases of the junction left unmatched. The CDR3 loop spans 14 amino acids. The germline gives CDR1 MDHEN, CDR2 SYDVKM.